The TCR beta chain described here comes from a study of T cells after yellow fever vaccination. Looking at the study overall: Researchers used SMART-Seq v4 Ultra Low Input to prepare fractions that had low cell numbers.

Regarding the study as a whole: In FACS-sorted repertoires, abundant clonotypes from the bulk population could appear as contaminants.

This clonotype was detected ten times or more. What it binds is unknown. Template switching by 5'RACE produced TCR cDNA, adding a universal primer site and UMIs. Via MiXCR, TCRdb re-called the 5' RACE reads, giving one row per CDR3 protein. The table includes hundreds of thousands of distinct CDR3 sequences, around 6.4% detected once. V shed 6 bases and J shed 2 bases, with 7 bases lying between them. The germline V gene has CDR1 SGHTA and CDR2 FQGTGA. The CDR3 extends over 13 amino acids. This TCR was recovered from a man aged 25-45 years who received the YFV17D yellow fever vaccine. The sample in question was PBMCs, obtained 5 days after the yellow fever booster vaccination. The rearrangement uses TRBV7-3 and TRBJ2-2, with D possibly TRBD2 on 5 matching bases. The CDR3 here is CASSGSNTGELFF. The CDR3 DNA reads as TGTGCCAGCAGTGGGAGCAACACCGGGGAGCTGTTTTTT.